This T cell receptor (beta chain) was recorded in a study of T cells in Graves' hyperthyroidism and ophthalmopathy. Regions amplified from RNA transcripts were the TCR beta CDR3 regions. The HTBI set primed first-round TCR CDR3 RT-PCR. TCRdb reprocessed the multiplex PCR reads with MiXCR, giving one entry per CDR3 protein. The sample holds under 700,000 distinct CDR3 sequences, around 46% seen once. CDR1 is SEHNR, CDR2 FQNEAQ, per germline (reference sequence). The V and J ends lost 3 bases and 5 bases, in that order; junction bases with no gene match: 1. CDR3 length: 15 residues. With a duration under 2 months, the hyperthyroidism was newly diagnosed in patients aged 18 to 65.

The rearrangement uses TRBV7-9 and TRBJ1-6; TRBD1 aligns across 10 bases. Sequencing input: peripheral blood or thyroid tissue (not recorded which). The receptor was isolated from a woman aged 18-29 years with Graves' hyperthyroidism. CDR3 sequence reads: CASSLDRGNNSPLHF. CDR3 coding DNA: TGTGCCAGCAGCTTGGACAGGGGGAATAATTCACCCCTCCACTTT. The entire variable domain, with the rest obtained from reference TRBV7-9 and TRBJ1-6, is as follows: DTGVSQNPRHKITKRGQNVTFRCDPISEHNRLYWYRQTLGQGPEFLTYFQNEAQLEKSRLLSDRFSAERPKGSFSTLEIQRTEQGDSAMYLCASSLDRGNNSPLHFGNGTRLTVT.